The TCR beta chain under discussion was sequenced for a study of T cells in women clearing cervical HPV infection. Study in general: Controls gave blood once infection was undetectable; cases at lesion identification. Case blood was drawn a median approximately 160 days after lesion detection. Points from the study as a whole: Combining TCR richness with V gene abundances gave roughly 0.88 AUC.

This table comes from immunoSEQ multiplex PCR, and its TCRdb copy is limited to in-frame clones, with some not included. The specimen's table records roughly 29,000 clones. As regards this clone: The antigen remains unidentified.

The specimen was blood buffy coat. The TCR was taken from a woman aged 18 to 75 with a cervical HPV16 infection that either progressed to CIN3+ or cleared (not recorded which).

The DNA read from the CDR3 is TGCGCCAGCAGTGAAGGGGGGGGTGGCAAAAACATT. This translates into CASSEGGGGKNI. The entire CDR3 protein is CASSEGGGGKNIQYF. The chain carries TRBV10-1 and TRBJ2-4; the D gene is possibly TRBD2 (7 bases). The read stops 3 residues short of the end of the CDR3; the missing end is completed from the germline J gene. V shed 3 bases and J shed 3 bases, with 12 bases lying between them. This CDR3 is 15 amino acids long. CDR1 is WNHNN and CDR2 is SYGVQD in the germline V gene (reference sequence).